These 4 T cell receptor beta chains originate from one sample sequenced in a study of cytomegalovirus exposure and HLA in healthy donors. Generated by immunoSEQ multiplex PCR, the TCRdb table keeps only in-frame clones and is missing some. The sample carries 90,000 to 100,000 clones, approximately 94% recorded once. The sample taken for sequencing was PBMCs. The receptors were sampled from a woman aged 25 to 39 in good health and CMV-seropositive.

This clone came up a few times. This chain uses TRBV7-9 with TRBJ2-1; D is ambiguous. This CDR3 is built from 12 residues. Germline assignment: CDR1 SEHNR and CDR2 FQNEAQ (reference sequence). Trimming removed 1 base from V and 8 bases from J, with 6 bases in between. This CDR3 is CASSLGADEQFF. CDR3 DNA sequence: TGTGCCAGCAGCTTAGGGGCCGATGAGCAGTTCTTC. The entire variable domain, with the rest obtained from reference TRBV7-9 and TRBJ2-1, is as follows: DTGVSQNPRHKITKRGQNVTFRCDPISEHNRLYWYRQTLGQGPEFLTYFQNEAQLEKSRLLSDRFSAERPKGSFSTLEIQRTEQGDSAMYLCASSLGADEQFFGPGTRLTVL.

The chain couples TRBV30 to TRBJ2-5; 8 nucleotides align to TRBD1. The trim removed 1 base at V and 10 bases at J, leaving 2 bases unmatched. The germline V gene encodes CDR1 GTSNPN and CDR2 SVGIG (reference sequence). The length of the CDR3 is 11 residues. Here the CDR3 reads CAWSGQGSQYF. The DNA of the CDR3 is TGTGCCTGGAGTGGACAGGGGAGCCAGTACTTC.

The J gene is TRBJ2-7, the V gene TRBV18; 8 nucleotides agree with TRBD1. J lost 2 bases, V lost 2 bases, and 5 bases had no gene match. CDR1 KGHSH and CDR2 LQKENI come from the germline V gene. This CDR3 has 15 residues. The CDR3 protein is CASSPRTGTAYEQYF. The CDR3 DNA sequence: TGTGCCAGCTCACCAAGGACAGGGACGGCCTACGAGCAGTACTTC. The variable domain in full, completed from reference TRBV18 and TRBJ2-7, reads NAGVMQNPRHLVRRRGQEARLRCSPMKGHSHVYWYRQLPEEGLKFMVYLQKENIIDESGMPKERFSAEFPKEGPSILRIQQVVRGDSAAYFCASSPRTGTAYEQYFGPGTRLTVT.

This chain joins TRBV29-1 and TRBJ2-1; 7 bases fit TRBD1. Germline loops: CDR1 SQVTM, CDR2 ANQGSEA. V lost 6 bases and J lost 2; bases outside the gene matches: 4. There are 13 residues in the CDR3. CDR3 sequence reads: CSVGTAPYNEQFF. CDR3 bases: TGCAGCGTGGGGACAGCTCCCTACAATGAGCAGTTCTTC.